The source of this TCR beta chain is a study of identical twins. Per the germline V gene, CDR1 is MNHNS and CDR2 is SASEGT. This CDR3 spans 15 amino acids. The V end was cut by 4 bases, the J end by 7 bases, with 17 bases between. Regarding the study as a whole: Insertion counts were lower in abundant cord blood beta clonotypes, a trend that memory repertoires did not show.

As concerns this clonotype: Its antigen is not known.

With template switching, a universal primer site was added, and the cDNA carried unique molecular identifiers. From the 5' RACE reads, TCRdb called clonotypes with MiXCR, one entry per CDR3 protein. The repertoire holds hundreds of thousands of distinct CDR3 sequences, with roughly 8% as singletons. This same sample was also part of a study on yellow fever vaccine responses in identical twins.

Sequenced sample: PBMCs. The V gene is TRBV6-1, the J gene TRBJ2-1; D may be TRBD1 (6 bases). This clonotype originated in a woman aged 18-29 years in good health. CDR3 nucleotide sequence: TGTGCCAGCAGTGCGCCCTCGACAGGACCTAATGAGCAGTTCTTC. Translation: CASSAPSTGPNEQFF.